The next 3 T cell receptor beta chains were all read from a single sample in a study of blood T cell repertoires in COVID-19. Sequencing used immunoSEQ multiplex PCR; TCRdb keeps in-frame clones, though not all of them. Of roughly 280,000 clones listed, around 87% are singletons. The sequencing input was peripheral blood. All receptors come from a woman between 50 and 59 years old who had recovered from COVID-19.

The chain joins TRBV6-5 to TRBJ1-2; TRBD1 might be the D (5 bases). Germline loops: CDR1 MNHEY, CDR2 SVGAGI. Deletions cut 2 bases from V and 8 bases from J, with 6 bases between. This CDR3 is built from 11 residues. The CDR3 sequence: CASSYGGGYTF. The CDR3 nucleotides are TGTGCCAGCAGTTACGGGGGGGGCTACACCTTC.

The V call is TRBV7-2, the J call TRBJ2-3; 10 nucleotides line up with TRBD2. The CDR3 covers 15 residues. The V gene end was trimmed by 5 bases and the J gene end by 0 bases; junction bases not matched to a gene: 2. Germline V gene data show CDR1 as SGHTA and CDR2 as FQGNSA. CDR3 region: CASSPGLASTDTQYF. In nucleotides, the CDR3 is TGTGCCAGCAGCCCGGGACTAGCGAGCACAGATACGCAGTATTTT.

The chain recombines TRBV9 with TRBJ2-2, with a tentative D call TRBD2 (5 bases). CDR3 length: 14 amino acids. Germline V gives CDR1 SGDLS, CDR2 YYNGEE. V lost 7 bases and J 0 bases, leaving 10 bases between the germline ends. The CDR3 region is CASAGYANTGELFF. CDR3 nucleotide sequence: TGTGCCAGCGCGGGTTACGCGAACACCGGGGAGCTGTTTTTT.